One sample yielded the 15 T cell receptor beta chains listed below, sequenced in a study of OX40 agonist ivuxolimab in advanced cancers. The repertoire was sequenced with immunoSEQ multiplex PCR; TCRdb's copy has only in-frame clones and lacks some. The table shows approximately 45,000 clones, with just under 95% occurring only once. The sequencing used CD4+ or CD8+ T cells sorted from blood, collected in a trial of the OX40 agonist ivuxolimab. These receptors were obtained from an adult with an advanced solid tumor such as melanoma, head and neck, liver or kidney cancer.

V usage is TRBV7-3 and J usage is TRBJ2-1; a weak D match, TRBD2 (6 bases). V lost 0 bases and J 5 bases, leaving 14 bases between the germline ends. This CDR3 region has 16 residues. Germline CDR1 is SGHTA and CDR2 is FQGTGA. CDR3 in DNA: TGTGCCAGCAGCTTAACGTCGGGACTTGGCGACAATGAGCAGTTCTTC. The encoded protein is CASSLTSGLGDNEQFF.

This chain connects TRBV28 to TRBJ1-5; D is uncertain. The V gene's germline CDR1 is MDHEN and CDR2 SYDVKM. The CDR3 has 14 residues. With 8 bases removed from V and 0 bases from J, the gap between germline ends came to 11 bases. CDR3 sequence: CASRKGYSNQPQHF. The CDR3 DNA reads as TGTGCCAGCCGGAAAGGGTATAGCAATCAGCCCCAGCATTTT.

The CDR3 DNA reads TGTGCTATGACTAGCGGGAAAATCTACGAGCAGTACTTC. Encoded protein: CAMTSGKIYEQYF. The rearrangement uses TRBV30 and TRBJ2-7; the match to TRBD2 covers 11 bases. Germline-derived CDR1 and CDR2 are GTSNPN and SVGIG (reference sequence). The CDR3 has 13 residues.

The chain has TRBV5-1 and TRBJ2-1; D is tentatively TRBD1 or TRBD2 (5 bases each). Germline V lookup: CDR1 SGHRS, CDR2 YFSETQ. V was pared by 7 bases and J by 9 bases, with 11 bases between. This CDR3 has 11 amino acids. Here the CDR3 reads CASAGGGEQFF. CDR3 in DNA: TGCGCCAGCGCTGGTGGGGGTGAGCAGTTCTTC.

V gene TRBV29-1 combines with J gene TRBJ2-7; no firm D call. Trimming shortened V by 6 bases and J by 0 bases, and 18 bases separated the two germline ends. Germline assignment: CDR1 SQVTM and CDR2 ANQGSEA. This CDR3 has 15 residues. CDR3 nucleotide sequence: TGCAGCGTAGGTGGCTCTCGCAGGAACTCCTACGAGCAGTACTTC. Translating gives CSVGGSRRNSYEQYF.

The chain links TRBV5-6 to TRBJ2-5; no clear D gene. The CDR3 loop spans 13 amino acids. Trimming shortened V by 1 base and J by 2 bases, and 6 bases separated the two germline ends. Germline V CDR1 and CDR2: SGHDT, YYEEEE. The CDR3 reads CASSLLEQETQYF. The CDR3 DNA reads TGTGCCAGCAGCTTGCTAGAACAAGAGACCCAGTACTTC.

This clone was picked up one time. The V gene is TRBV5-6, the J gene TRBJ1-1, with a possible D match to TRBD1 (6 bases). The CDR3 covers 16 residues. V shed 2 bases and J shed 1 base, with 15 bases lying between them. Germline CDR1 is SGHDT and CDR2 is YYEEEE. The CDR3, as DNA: TGTGCCAGCAGCTTACAGGGATCAAGGAAGAACACTGAAGCTTTCTTT. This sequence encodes CASSLQGSRKNTEAFF. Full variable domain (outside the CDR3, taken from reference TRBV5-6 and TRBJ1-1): DAGVTQSPTHLIKTRGQQVTLRCSPKSGHDTVSWYQQALGQGPQFIFQYYEEEERQRGNFPDRFSGHQFPNYSSELNVNALLLGDSALYLCASSLQGSRKNTEAFFGQGTRLTVV.

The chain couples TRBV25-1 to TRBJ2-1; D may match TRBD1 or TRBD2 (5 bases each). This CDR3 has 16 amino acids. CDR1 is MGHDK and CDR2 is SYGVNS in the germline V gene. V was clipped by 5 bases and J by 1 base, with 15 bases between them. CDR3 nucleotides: TGTGCCAGCAGTCCGGAGTTCGGGGCTTCCTACAATGAGCAGTTCTTC. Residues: CASSPEFGASYNEQFF.

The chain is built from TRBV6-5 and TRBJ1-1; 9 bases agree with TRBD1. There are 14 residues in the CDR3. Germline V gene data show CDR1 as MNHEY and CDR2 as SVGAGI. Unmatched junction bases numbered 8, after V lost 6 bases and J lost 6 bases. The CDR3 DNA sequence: TGTGCCAGCAGGAGACAGGGGGAGCTTTCTGAAGCTTTCTTT. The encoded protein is CASRRQGELSEAFF.

Written as DNA, the CDR3 is TGTGCCAGCAGCGTACCGGCGTCTGGGACAGGGGTTACCTACGAGCAGTACTTC. This codes for CASSVPASGTGVTYEQYF. The genes are TRBV7-2 and TRBJ2-7; 10 bases line up with TRBD1. Germline assignment: CDR1 SGHTA and CDR2 FQGNSA. After removal of 5 bases from V and 2 bases from J, the junction contained 15 bases not matched to a gene. The CDR3 totals 18 residues.

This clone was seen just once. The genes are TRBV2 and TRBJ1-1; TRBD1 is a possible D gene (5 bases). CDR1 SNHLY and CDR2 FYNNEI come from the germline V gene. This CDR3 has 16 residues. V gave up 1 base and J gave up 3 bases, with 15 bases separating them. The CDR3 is CASSEGRVAGYTEAFF. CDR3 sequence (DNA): TGTGCCAGCAGTGAAGGCAGGGTAGCCGGATACACTGAAGCTTTCTTT. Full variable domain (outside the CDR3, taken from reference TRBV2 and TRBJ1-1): EPEVTQTPSHQVTQMGQEVILRCVPISNHLYFYWYRQILGQKVEFLVSFYNNEISEKSEIFDDQFSVERPDGSNFTLKIRSTKLEDSAMYFCASSEGRVAGYTEAFFGQGTRLTVV.

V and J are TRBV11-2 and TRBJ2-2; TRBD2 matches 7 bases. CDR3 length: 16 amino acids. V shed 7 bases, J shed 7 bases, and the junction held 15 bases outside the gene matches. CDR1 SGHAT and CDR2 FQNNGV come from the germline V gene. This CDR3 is CASIQGQWEGSGELFF. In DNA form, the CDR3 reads TGTGCCAGCATCCAAGGCCAATGGGAGGGAAGCGGGGAGCTGTTTTTT.

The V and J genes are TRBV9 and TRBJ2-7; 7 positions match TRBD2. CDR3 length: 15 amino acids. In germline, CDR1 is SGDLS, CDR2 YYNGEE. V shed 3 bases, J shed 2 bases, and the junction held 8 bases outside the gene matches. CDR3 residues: CASSAGSGSTYEQYF. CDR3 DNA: TGTGCCAGCAGCGCCGGTAGCGGGTCCACCTACGAGCAGTACTTC. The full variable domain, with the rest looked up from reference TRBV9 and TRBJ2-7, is DSGVTQTPKHLITATGQRVTLRCSPRSGDLSVYWYQQSLDQGLQFLIQYYNGEERAKGNILERFSAQQFPDLHSELNLSSLELGDSALYFCASSAGSGSTYEQYFGPGTRLTVT.

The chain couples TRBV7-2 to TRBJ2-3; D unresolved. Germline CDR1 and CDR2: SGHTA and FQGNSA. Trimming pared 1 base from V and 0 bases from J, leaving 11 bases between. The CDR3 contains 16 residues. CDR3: CASSLDVSSSTDTQYF. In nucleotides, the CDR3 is TGTGCCAGCAGCTTAGATGTTAGCTCGAGCACAGATACGCAGTATTTT.

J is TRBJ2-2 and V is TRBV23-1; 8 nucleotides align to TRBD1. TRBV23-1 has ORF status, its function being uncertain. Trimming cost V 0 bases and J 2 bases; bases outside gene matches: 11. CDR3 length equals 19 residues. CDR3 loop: CASSQSRQGASPNTGELFF. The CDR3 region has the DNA TGCGCCAGCAGTCAATCCAGGCAGGGGGCCTCCCCAAACACCGGGGAGCTGTTTTTT.